These T cell receptor beta chains were read from a single sample in a study of early T cells in non-severe SARS-CoV-2 infection. Via MiXCR, TCRdb re-called the 5' RACE reads, giving one row per CDR3 protein. The sample holds tens of thousands of distinct CDR3 sequences, 10% seen once. The sequencing used whole blood, collected at baseline. These receptors were obtained from an adult who was a healthcare worker with PCR-confirmed SARS-CoV-2 infection or an uninfected control (not recorded which). Each CDR3 is given with its conserved first and last residue. Each record gives: V gene, CDR3 protein.

v_call: TRBV19
cdr3_aa: CASSIHSGTYEQYF

v_call: TRBV10-3
cdr3_aa: CAISEGPPGYEQYF

v_call: TRBV30
cdr3_aa: CAWTARTGVSGANVLTF

v_call: TRBV19
cdr3_aa: CASRQGATTDTQYF

v_call: TRBV5-5
cdr3_aa: CASSLGFGYGYTF

v_call: TRBV5-1
cdr3_aa: CASSTDGGEDEQYF

v_call: TRBV7-2
cdr3_aa: CASSLGGNPDGLYF

v_call: TRBV5-1
cdr3_aa: CASSLAVQGAPRTGANVLTF

v_call: TRBV12-3/TRBV12-4
cdr3_aa: CASSPTGLNTEAFF

v_call: TRBV20-1
cdr3_aa: CSAREPGISTDTQYF

v_call: TRBV6-2/TRBV6-3
cdr3_aa: CASSYGTGYGYGYTF

v_call: TRBV4-1
cdr3_aa: CASSPRTSGGAGYF

v_call: TRBV9
cdr3_aa: CASSVGGFVDSPLHF

v_call: TRBV5-8
cdr3_aa: CASSRGVRARADTQYF

v_call: TRBV13
cdr3_aa: CASSSRGNGEQYF

v_call: TRBV7-2
cdr3_aa: CASSLSQGNSPLHF

v_call: TRBV20-1
cdr3_aa: CSAETGTGNTGELFF

v_call: TRBV29-1
cdr3_aa: CSGRGPYPNSPLHF

v_call: TRBV10-1
cdr3_aa: CASSAGRGFEAFF

v_call: TRBV3-1
cdr3_aa: CASSQEGEVYEQYF

v_call: TRBV6-2/TRBV6-3
cdr3_aa: CASSYSEKEQFF

v_call: TRBV5-1
cdr3_aa: CASSVRTGGDEAFF

v_call: TRBV11-2
cdr3_aa: CASSFPQPADLYNEQFF

v_call: TRBV12-5
cdr3_aa: CASGFRAGGPRNEQFF

v_call: TRBV6-1
cdr3_aa: CASSRLNSRSAFNSPLHF

v_call: TRBV21-1
cdr3_aa: CASPTPEQGLTNTGELFF

v_call: TRBV20-1
cdr3_aa: CSARPTGTGNNEQFF

v_call: TRBV6-5
cdr3_aa: CASSYSGQSTDTQYF

v_call: TRBV4-3
cdr3_aa: CASSQDSAGASNQPQHF

v_call: TRBV5-1
cdr3_aa: CASSPGPHYEQYF

v_call: TRBV30
cdr3_aa: CAWPGQGNTGELFF

v_call: TRBV19
cdr3_aa: CASSIARSGGYHEQYF

v_call: TRBV19
cdr3_aa: CASSTQPGRGSSYNEQFF

v_call: TRBV5-1
cdr3_aa: CASSTGQGPGERGIQYF

v_call: TRBV7-3
cdr3_aa: CASSLGRPGNTEAFF

v_call: TRBV24-1
cdr3_aa: CATESSYNEQFF

v_call: TRBV20-1
cdr3_aa: CSAGSGTGTYYEQYF

v_call: TRBV7-9
cdr3_aa: CASTNLADSGNTIYF

v_call: TRBV5-6
cdr3_aa: CASMAGYPTFAQFF

v_call: TRBV6-4
cdr3_aa: CASSDGSGREQYF

v_call: TRBV6-2/TRBV6-3
cdr3_aa: CATRTSGETQYF

v_call: TRBV20-1
cdr3_aa: CSAKRNGGTEAFF

v_call: TRBV5-8
cdr3_aa: CASSRTAYNEQFF

v_call: TRBV30
cdr3_aa: CAWRKESTDTQYF

v_call: TRBV6-6
cdr3_aa: CASTAGQHNSPLHF

v_call: TRBV7-7
cdr3_aa: CASSLSSGGHSEQFF

v_call: TRBV2
cdr3_aa: CASKEAGELFF

v_call: TRBV5-4
cdr3_aa: CASSLGVLSGANVLTF

v_call: TRBV5-1
cdr3_aa: CASSPGLRADEAFF